The 29 T cell receptor beta chains in this list originate from one sample, sequenced in a study of T-cell reconstitution after alpha-beta-depleted transplantation in children. The TCRbeta library incorporated unique molecular identifiers. TCRdb itself ran the PCR reads through MiXCR, one entry per CDR3 protein. The sample lists 450,000 to 600,000 distinct CDR3 sequences, over 10% seen once, with over 2% in the top ten. Sequenced here: PBMCs, mostly from graft donor cells, sampled 360 days after TCRalphabeta/CD19-depleted stem cell transplant. These receptor sequences come from a male patient aged 10-17 years who had a stem cell transplant for acute myeloid leukemia, so the T cells may come from the graft donor.

In this sample, this clonotype turned up a few times. The genes are TRBV7-3 and TRBJ2-1; 9 bases agree with TRBD1. CDR3 size: 12 residues. V shed 5 bases, J shed 10 bases, and the junction held 3 bases outside the gene matches. Germline CDR1 is SGHTA and CDR2 is FQGTGA. The chain's CDR3 is CASSRGQGEQFF. The CDR3 DNA reads as TGTGCCAGCAGCCGGGGACAGGGAGAGCAGTTCTTC.

This chain connects TRBV7-9 to TRBJ2-1; D may be TRBD1 or TRBD2 (5 bases each). The CDR3 runs 17 residues. Trimming removed 5 bases at V and 5 bases at J, with 22 bases between. Germline V gene data show CDR1 as SEHNR and CDR2 as FQNEAQ (reference sequence). In nucleotides, the CDR3 is TGTGCCAGCAGCCCTACTAGGTCAAGTAGGGGCCACAATGAGCAGTTCTTC. Translated, it gives CASSPTRSSRGHNEQFF. Variable domain in full (rest from reference TRBV7-9 and TRBJ2-1): DTGVSQNPRHKITKRGQNVTFRCDPISEHNRLYWYRQTLGQGPEFLTYFQNEAQLEKSRLLSDRFSAERPKGSFSTLEIQRTEQGDSAMYLCASSPTRSSRGHNEQFFGPGTRLTVL.

The chain recombines TRBV20-1 with TRBJ2-1; D may be TRBD1 (5 bases). Germline V gives CDR1 DFQATT, CDR2 SNEGSKA (reference sequence). V was cut by 4 bases and J by 0 bases, with 22 bases left in between. The CDR3 loop spans 18 amino acids. CDR3 sequence (DNA): TGCAGTGCTACACCATGGGTTGGGGCTCGAAGCTCCTACAATGAGCAGTTCTTC. Residues: CSATPWVGARSSYNEQFF.

This rearrangement joins TRBV11-2 to TRBJ2-7, with 15 bases that match TRBD2. The germline CDR1 and CDR2 sequences are SGHAT and FQNNGV. The CDR3 sequence is 17 residues long. V shed 5 bases and J 3 bases; nucleotides not matched to a gene: 8. The DNA for the CDR3 is TGTGCCAGCAGCCCTCCGGGACTAGCGGGGGGTGTCTACGAGCAGTACTTC. It yields the protein CASSPPGLAGGVYEQYF. Complete variable domain (other parts from reference TRBV11-2 and TRBJ2-7): EAGVAQSPRYKIIEKRQSVAFWCNPISGHATLYWYQQILGQGPKLLIQFQNNGVVDDSQLPKDRFSAERLKGVDSTLKIQPAKLEDSAVYLCASSPPGLAGGVYEQYFGPGTRLTVT.

V and J are TRBV20-1 and TRBJ2-7; D is uncertain. The V end was cut by 3 bases, the J end by 3 bases, with 18 bases between. The germline CDR1 and CDR2 sequences are DFQATT and SNEGSKA (reference sequence). CDR3 length: 15 amino acids. The CDR3 sequence is CSASSSEPENYEQYF. DNA of the CDR3: TGCAGTGCTAGCTCCTCAGAGCCTGAGAACTACGAGCAGTACTTC.

The J gene is TRBJ2-3, the V gene TRBV6-2 or TRBV6-3, with D perhaps matching TRBD2 (5 bases). Trimming left V 8 bases short and J 9 bases short, with 15 bases between. The length of the CDR3 is 12 residues. The germline CDR1 and CDR2 sequences are MNHEY and SVGEGT. CDR3 bases: TGTGCCAGCGGTCGTTCGGAGGTCACGCAGTATTTT. Its protein product is CASGRSEVTQYF.

In this sample, this clonotype turned up many times. V usage is TRBV5-1 and J usage is TRBJ2-1; D possibly corresponds to TRBD2 (5 bases). Looked up from germline, CDR1 is SGHRS and CDR2 is YFSETQ. V shed 5 bases and J shed 1 base, with 7 bases lying between them. This CDR3 is built from 13 residues. The CDR3 reads CASRRASYNEQFF. In DNA, the CDR3 is TGCGCCAGCAGGAGGGCTTCCTACAATGAGCAGTTCTTC.

This clonotype has only a few counts. The chain is built from TRBV4-2 and TRBJ2-1; TRBD2 agrees at 9 bases. The CDR3 consists of 18 residues. CDR1 LGHNA and CDR2 YNFKEQ come from the germline V gene. J gave up 9 bases and V 1 base, and 16 bases lay outside the gene matches. The CDR3 protein is CASSQVAGAPPVGGEQFF. Written as DNA, the CDR3 is TGTGCCAGCAGCCAAGTAGCGGGAGCCCCCCCGGTAGGGGGTGAGCAGTTCTTC.

The chain is built from TRBV18 and TRBJ2-7; D remains unclear. The CDR3 is made up of 16 amino acids. Germline loops: CDR1 KGHSH, CDR2 LQKENI. V shed 2 bases and J shed 0 bases, with 14 bases lying between them. The CDR3 bases are TGTGCCAGCTCACCATTGGACGGGCCGAGCTCCTACGAGCAGTACTTC. Translating it yields CASSPLDGPSSYEQYF.

A few counts support this clonotype. The chain links TRBV19 to TRBJ2-2; TRBD2 aligns across 14 bases. Germline CDR1 is LNHDA and CDR2 is SQIVND (reference sequence). V shed 1 base, J shed 2 bases, and the junction held 9 bases outside the gene matches. This CDR3 comprises 20 residues. In DNA, the CDR3 is TGTGCCAGTAGTATAGTCGGACCGGGACTAGCGGGAGTTAACACCGGGGAGCTGTTTTTT. Amino acid sequence: CASSIVGPGLAGVNTGELFF.

This clonotype was counted between two and nine times. This chain joins TRBV5-6 and TRBJ2-7; D possibly uses TRBD1 or TRBD2 (5 bases each). From germline, CDR1 is SGHDT and CDR2 YYEEEE. Trimming took off 4 bases at V and 1 base at J, with 15 bases between the two ends. The CDR3 has 15 residues. CDR3 sequence reads: CASSPQGRESYEQYF. Here the CDR3 DNA reads TGTGCCAGCAGCCCTCAGGGCAGGGAGTCCTACGAGCAGTACTTC. Based on the CDR3 plus reference TRBV5-6 and TRBJ2-7, the full variable domain is DAGVTQSPTHLIKTRGQQVTLRCSPKSGHDTVSWYQQALGQGPQFIFQYYEEEERQRGNFPDRFSGHQFPNYSSELNVNALLLGDSALYLCASSPQGRESYEQYFGPGTRLTVT.

This clonotype showed up just a few times. The J gene is TRBJ2-1, the V gene TRBV28; no firm D call. V shed 8 bases and J shed 0 bases, with 8 bases lying between them. The germline gives CDR1 MDHEN, CDR2 SYDVKM. The CDR3 has 13 residues. In DNA form, the CDR3 reads TGTGCCAGCGGCCCGTTCTCCTACAATGAGCAGTTCTTC. It is translated as CASGPFSYNEQFF.

This clonotype was seen many times. The chain links TRBV5-1 to TRBJ2-1; TRBD1 is a possible D gene (6 bases). Trimming pared 5 bases from V and 8 bases from J, leaving 17 bases between. This CDR3 contains 14 residues. Germline V CDR1 and CDR2: SGHRS, YFSETQ. CDR3 sequence (DNA): TGCGCCAGCAGTTCCCTTCAGGGGTGGCATGAGCAGTTCTTC. Protein: CASSSLQGWHEQFF.

This clonotype was recorded many times. V is TRBV28 and J is TRBJ2-3; 7 bases agree with TRBD2. The CDR3 totals 15 residues. J lost 4 bases, V lost 2 bases, and 6 bases had no gene match. The germline gives CDR1 MDHEN, CDR2 SYDVKM. The CDR3 reads CASSLDGGSADTQYF. The CDR3 nucleotides read TGTGCCAGCAGTTTAGATGGCGGGAGTGCAGATACGCAGTATTTT.

The genes are TRBV20-1 and TRBJ2-1; 9 bases are shared with TRBD2. The trim removed 5 bases at V and 3 bases at J, leaving 11 bases unmatched. The CDR3 extends over 16 amino acids. Germline V lookup: CDR1 DFQATT, CDR2 SNEGSKA (reference sequence). CDR3 region: CSAGVPGLALYNEQFF. The CDR3 region has the DNA TGCAGTGCTGGCGTACCGGGACTAGCACTCTACAATGAGCAGTTCTTC.

This clonotype has only a few counts. This chain uses TRBV29-1 with TRBJ2-7; 8 bases map to TRBD2. J was trimmed by 1 base and V by 6 bases; bases with no gene match: 5. Germline V lookup: CDR1 SQVTM, CDR2 ANQGSEA. CDR3 length: 13 residues. The CDR3 nucleotides are TGCAGCGTCGGCGGGGGGATTTCCTACGAGCAGTACTTC. Translation gives CSVGGGISYEQYF.

There are many counts of this clonotype. The chain uses TRBV29-1 and TRBJ2-1, with D uncertain. The CDR3 extends over 12 amino acids. Germline V CDR1 and CDR2: SQVTM, ANQGSEA. The ends were cut back, 4 bases at V and 10 bases at J, with 14 bases in the middle. The CDR3 reads CSVVSSVGEQFF. The CDR3, as DNA: TGCAGCGTTGTTTCATCGGTTGGCGAGCAGTTCTTC.

This clonotype was observed a few times. CDR3 nucleotide sequence: TGCAGCGTTGGCAGGGGGAGAGGGGAGACCCAGTACTTC. Its protein product is CSVGRGRGETQYF. This sequence joins TRBV29-1 and TRBJ2-5; 7 bases are a match to TRBD1. This CDR3 region has 13 residues. Germline V gene lookup returns CDR1 SQVTM and CDR2 ANQGSEA. J gave up 5 bases and V 4 bases, and 7 bases lay outside the gene matches.

The sample holds a few counts of this clonotype. The CDR3 sequence is CASSFTRTGFTDTQYF. CDR3 bases: TGTGCCAGCAGCTTCACCCGGACAGGCTTCACAGATACGCAGTATTTT. The V and J genes are TRBV7-3 and TRBJ2-3, with TRBD1 matching 7 bases. This CDR3 is 16 amino acids long. CDR1 is SGHTA, CDR2 FQGTGA, per germline. With 3 bases clipped from V and 2 bases from J, the junction kept 8 bases outside the gene matches.

The sample holds a few counts of this clonotype. The rearrangement joins TRBV24-1 to TRBJ2-1, with 12 nucleotides matching TRBD2. This CDR3 is 18 amino acids long. Germline V gives CDR1 KGHDR, CDR2 SFDVKD. Unmatched junction bases numbered 7, after V lost 2 bases and J lost 3 bases. This CDR3 reads CATSDWGLAGGDYNEQFF. The CDR3 bases are TGTGCCACCAGTGATTGGGGACTAGCGGGTGGGGACTACAATGAGCAGTTCTTC.

The gene calls are TRBV12-3 or TRBV12-4 and TRBJ2-2; D uncertain. The germline V and J ends were trimmed by 11 bases and 8 bases, with 12 bases remaining between them. The CDR3 is made up of 11 amino acids. The CDR3, as DNA: TGTGCCTGTCGTCTGCCGGGGGAGCTGTTTTTT. Translation gives CACRLPGELFF.

Remarks on this clonotype: A read error is possible here, since a much larger clone lies one base away. V and J are TRBV28 and TRBJ2-7; D is undetermined. The germline V gene encodes CDR1 MDHEN and CDR2 SYDVKM. The CDR3 runs 11 residues. The V gene lost 3 bases and the J gene lost 6 bases, with 6 bases spanning the gap. The CDR3 DNA reads as TGTGCCAGCAGTTTCGCGCTCGAGCAGTACTTC. Translating it yields CASSFALEQYF. Looking up the rest from reference TRBV28 and TRBJ2-7 gives the full variable domain: DVKVTQSSRYLVKRTGEKVFLECVQDMDHENMFWYRQDPGLGLRLIYFSYDVKMKEKGDIPEGYSVSREKKERFSLILESASTNQTSMYLCASSFALEQYFGPGTRLTVT.

The table lists this clonotype with many counts. V and J are TRBV7-3 and TRBJ2-2; no reliable D call. Germline loops: CDR1 SGHTA, CDR2 FQGTGA. This CDR3 contains 12 residues. Deletions cut 5 bases from V and 3 bases from J, with 4 bases between. This CDR3 is CASSPHTGELFF. In DNA, the CDR3 is TGTGCCAGCAGCCCACACACCGGGGAGCTGTTTTTT.

This chain uses TRBV2 with TRBJ2-7; 9 bases agree with TRBD1. CDR1 and CDR2 (germline): SNHLY, FYNNEI. J gave up 4 bases and V 3 bases, and 7 bases lay outside the gene matches. The CDR3 runs 15 residues. CDR3 nucleotide sequence: TGTGCCAGCAGTGATTGGGACAGGGCCGATTACGAGCAGTACTTC. The encoded protein is CASSDWDRADYEQYF.

This clonotype has a handful of counts. This CDR3 is CASSSQGGTGELFF. Here the CDR3 DNA reads TGTGCCAGCAGTTCACAGGGTGGCACCGGGGAGCTGTTTTTT. This chain links TRBV27 with TRBJ2-2, with D possibly being TRBD1 (6 bases). From germline, CDR1 is MNHEY and CDR2 SMNVEV (reference sequence). V lost 4 bases and J lost 4, with 10 bases in between. The CDR3 runs 14 residues.

This clonotype was picked up many times. The chain is built from TRBV20-1 and TRBJ2-1; TRBD2 matches at 15 bases. Germline V gene lookup returns CDR1 DFQATT and CDR2 SNEGSKA (reference sequence). This CDR3 has 15 residues. Losses at the gene ends were 6 bases for V and 7 bases for J; bases not matched to a gene: 7. The CDR3 sequence is CSARPGLAGGNEQFF. CDR3 nucleotides: TGCAGTGCCAGGCCGGGACTAGCGGGAGGAAATGAGCAGTTCTTC.

V gene TRBV28 combines with J gene TRBJ1-4; 8 positions match TRBD1. This CDR3 is 14 amino acids long. V was pared by 10 bases and J by 5 bases, with 9 bases of the junction left unmatched. The germline CDR1 and CDR2 sequences are MDHEN and SYDVKM. The CDR3 region has the DNA TGTGCCACTGAATCAGGGGGCATAAATGAAAAACTGTTTTTT. Amino acid sequence: CATESGGINEKLFF.

The rearrangement uses TRBV15 and TRBJ1-5; a possible D gene is TRBD1 (5 bases). V lost 4 bases to trimming and J lost 5 bases, with 12 bases between them. In germline, CDR1 is LNHNV, CDR2 YYDKDF (reference sequence). The CDR3 loop spans 14 amino acids. The CDR3, as DNA: TGTGCCACCAGCACTGGGACCGAAGATCAGCCCCAGCATTTT. Amino acid sequence: CATSTGTEDQPQHF.

This chain connects TRBV28 to TRBJ1-2; D is uncertain. Between the trimmed V and J ends, which lost 1 base and 8 bases, there was a span of 17 bases. Per germline, CDR1 MDHEN and CDR2 SYDVKM. This CDR3 region has 15 residues. The chain's CDR3 is CASSLLGPRSLGYTF. CDR3 nucleotide sequence: TGTGCCAGCAGTTTATTGGGCCCTAGGAGTTTGGGCTACACCTTC.